This entry is about one TCR beta chain. This sample's time point: after neoadjuvant nivolumab, at surgical resection. The length of the CDR3 is 15 residues. Looked up from germline, CDR1 is LNHDA and CDR2 is SQIVND (reference sequence). The V gene end was trimmed by 3 bases and the J gene end by 9 bases; junction bases not matched to a gene: 10. The data belong to a study of neoadjuvant anti-PD-1 for oral cavity cancer. TCRdb keeps only in-frame clones here, not all; method: immunoSEQ multiplex PCR. The sample contains more than 11,000 clones, around 80% of which appear only once. The TCR was taken from a person between 40 and 85 years old with oral cavity squamous cell carcinoma. V usage is TRBV19 and J usage is TRBJ2-1; 8 nucleotides align to TRBD1. Sequenced material: PBMCs, taken after nivolumab (anti-PD-1) treatment. DNA of the CDR3: TGTGCCAGTAGTATTGGGACAGGAGTAGGAGCTGAGCAGTTCTTC. Translation: CASSIGTGVGAEQFF. Full variable domain (remainder filled in from reference TRBV19 and TRBJ2-1): DGGITQSPKYLFRKEGQNVTLSCEQNLNHDAMYWYRQDPGQGLRLIYYSQIVNDFQKGDIAEGYSVSREKKESFPLTVTSAQKNPTAFYLCASSIGTGVGAEQFFGPGTRLTVL.